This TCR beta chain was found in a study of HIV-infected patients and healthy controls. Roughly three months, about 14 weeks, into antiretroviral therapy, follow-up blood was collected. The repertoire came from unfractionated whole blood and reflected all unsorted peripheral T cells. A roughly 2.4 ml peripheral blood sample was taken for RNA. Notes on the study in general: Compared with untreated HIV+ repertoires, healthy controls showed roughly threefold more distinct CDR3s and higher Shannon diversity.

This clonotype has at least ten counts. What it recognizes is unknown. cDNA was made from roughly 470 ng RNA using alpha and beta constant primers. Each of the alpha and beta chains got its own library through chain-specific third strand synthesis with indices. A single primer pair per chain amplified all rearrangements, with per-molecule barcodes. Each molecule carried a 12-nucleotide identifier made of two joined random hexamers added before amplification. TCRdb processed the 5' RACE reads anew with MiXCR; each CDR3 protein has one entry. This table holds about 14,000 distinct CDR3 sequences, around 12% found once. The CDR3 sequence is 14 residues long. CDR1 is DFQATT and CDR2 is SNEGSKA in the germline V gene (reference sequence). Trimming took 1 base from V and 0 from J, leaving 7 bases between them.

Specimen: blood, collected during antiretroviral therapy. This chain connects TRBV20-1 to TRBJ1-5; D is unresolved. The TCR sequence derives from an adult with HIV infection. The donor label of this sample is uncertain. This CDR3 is CSARAGYSNQPQHF. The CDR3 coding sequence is TGCAGTGCTAGAGCGGGCTATAGCAATCAGCCCCAGCATTTT.